These 20 T cell receptor beta chains share one sample of origin, sequenced in a study of blood T cell repertoires in COVID-19. The data were produced by immunoSEQ multiplex PCR, yet TCRdb's version contains in-frame clones alone and is incomplete. The data show 300,000 to 400,000 clones, over 75% seen once. Sequences were obtained from PBMCs or T cells enriched from blood (not recorded which). The receptors come from a woman in her 30s with acute COVID-19.

This chain joins TRBV5-1 and TRBJ1-3; D may be TRBD1 (5 bases). Deletions cut 3 bases from V and 0 bases from J, with 16 bases between. CDR3 size: 17 residues. Germline V gives CDR1 SGHRS, CDR2 YFSETQ. The CDR3 spells CASSSYWQGLSGNTIYF. The CDR3 region has the DNA TGCGCCAGCAGCTCATACTGGCAGGGTCTCTCTGGAAACACCATATATTTT.

The genes are TRBV6-5 and TRBJ1-4; D is ambiguous. Germline-derived CDR1 and CDR2 are MNHEY and SVGAGI. This CDR3 contains 13 residues. Trimming took off 0 bases at V and 4 bases at J, with 3 bases between the two ends. Here the CDR3 DNA reads TGTGCCAGCAGTTACTCCAGTAATGAAAAACTGTTTTTT. Protein: CASSYSSNEKLFF.

The chain has TRBV18 and TRBJ2-7; 15 bases align to TRBD2. Germline CDR1 is KGHSH and CDR2 is LQKENI. The CDR3 spans 17 residues. With 3 bases clipped from V and 6 bases from J, the junction kept 9 bases outside the gene matches. As DNA, the CDR3 is TGTGCCAGCTCACCGATAGGACTAGCGGGGGGGCAGGTCGAGCAGTACTTC. Protein product: CASSPIGLAGGQVEQYF.

This chain joins TRBV20-1 and TRBJ1-1; possible D gene TRBD1, 5 bases. This CDR3 has 14 residues. The V gene lost 3 bases and the J gene lost 3 bases, with 14 bases spanning the gap. Per germline, CDR1 DFQATT and CDR2 SNEGSKA (reference sequence). The CDR3 is CSASRRGWDTEAFF. CDR3 coding DNA: TGCAGTGCTAGTCGGCGGGGGTGGGACACTGAAGCTTTCTTT.

This clone was picked up a small number of times. The gene calls are TRBV7-2 and TRBJ1-5; D remains ambiguous. Germline assignment: CDR1 SGHTA and CDR2 FQGNSA. V shed 2 bases and J shed 0 bases, with 8 bases lying between them. CDR3 size: 15 residues. CDR3 protein: CASSLTQDSNQPQHF. Written as DNA, the CDR3 is TGTGCCAGCAGCTTAACGCAGGATAGCAATCAGCCCCAGCATTTT.

CDR3 loop: CASSVGLAGGRRPSLRETQYF. The CDR3 region has the DNA TGTGCCAGCAGCGTCGGACTAGCGGGGGGTCGTCGGCCATCTTTACGCGAGACCCAGTACTTC. The V call is TRBV7-7, the J call TRBJ2-5; 14 bases fit TRBD2. This CDR3 is 21 amino acids long. The V segment lost 5 bases and the J segment 5 bases; nucleotides outside the gene matches: 22. Germline CDR1 is SSHAT and CDR2 is FNYEAQ (reference sequence).

This rearrangement joins TRBV7-6 to TRBJ2-2; 11 nucleotides align to TRBD2. The CDR3 consists of 16 residues. V lost 5 bases and J lost 5; bases outside the gene matches: 7. Germline V gives CDR1 SGHVS, CDR2 FNYEAQ. The CDR3 reads CASSQTSGGRTGELFF. The DNA for the CDR3 is TGTGCCAGCAGCCAAACTAGCGGGGGCAGGACCGGGGAGCTGTTTTTT.

V is TRBV5-1 and J is TRBJ1-5; 7 nucleotides match TRBD1. Germline CDR1 is SGHRS and CDR2 is YFSETQ. V gave up 3 bases and J gave up 2 bases; unmatched junction bases: 2. The CDR3 consists of 14 residues. The CDR3 sequence: CASSYGQGNQPQHF. The DNA of the CDR3 is TGCGCCAGCAGCTACGGACAGGGCAATCAGCCCCAGCATTTT. The full variable domain, in which reference TRBV5-1 and TRBJ1-5 provide the parts outside the CDR3, is KAGVTQTPRYLIKTRGQQVTLSCSPISGHRSVSWYQQTPGQGLQFLFEYFSETQRNKGNFPGRFSGRQFSNSRSEMNVSTLELGDSALYLCASSYGQGNQPQHFGDGTRLSIL.

The rearrangement uses TRBV3-1 (or the pseudogene TRBV3-2) and TRBJ2-1; 16 bases are shared with TRBD2. V lost 4 bases and J lost 5; bases outside the gene matches: 8. Germline CDR1 LGHDT, CDR2 YNNKEL (reference sequence). This CDR3 comprises 18 residues. The CDR3 DNA reads as TGTGCCAGCAGCCTATCTCCGGGACTAGCGGGGGGGGACAATGAGCAGTTCTTC. Protein sequence: CASSLSPGLAGGDNEQFF.

This sequence joins TRBV15 and TRBJ1-4; no clear D. The CDR3 covers 14 residues. Trimming took off 1 base at V and 5 bases at J, with 8 bases between the two ends. Germline V CDR1 and CDR2: LNHNV, YYDKDF (reference sequence). CDR3 bases: TGTGCCACCAGCAGAGTGAGGCGGAATGAAAAACTGTTTTTT. Encoded protein: CATSRVRRNEKLFF. Combining the CDR3 with reference TRBV15 and TRBJ1-4 gives the whole variable domain DAMVIQNPRYQVTQFGKPVTLSCSQTLNHNVMYWYQQKSSQAPKLLFHYYDKDFNNEADTPDNFQSRRPNTSFCFLDIRSPGLGDTAMYLCATSRVRRNEKLFFGSGTQLSVL.

This clone was seen only a few times. Other nucleotide sequences from this sample produce the same CDR3. The rearrangement joins TRBV9 to TRBJ2-5; D perhaps matches TRBD2 (5 bases). This CDR3 is built from 15 residues. V lost 0 bases, J lost 4 bases, and 13 bases lay in between. Germline CDR1 reads SGDLS; CDR2 reads YYNGEE. CDR3 nucleotide sequence: TGTGCCAGCAGCGTAGCTTCCGGGGTGGGAGAGACCCAGTACTTC. Its protein product is CASSVASGVGETQYF.

J is TRBJ1-1 and V is TRBV29-1, with unresolved D. Trimming stripped 7 bases from V and 0 bases from J, with 9 bases between. Germline V gene data show CDR1 as SQVTM and CDR2 as ANQGSEA. The CDR3 runs to 12 residues. The CDR3 loop is CSAAFVNTEAFF. In DNA, the CDR3 is TGCAGCGCAGCGTTTGTGAACACTGAAGCTTTCTTT.

This clone was observed a few times. The V and J genes are TRBV7-9 and TRBJ1-5; TRBD1 might be the D (6 bases). The CDR3 extends over 13 amino acids. Trimming stripped 4 bases from V and 2 bases from J, with 6 bases between. Germline V gene sequence: CDR1 SEHNR, CDR2 FQNEAQ (reference sequence). DNA for the CDR3: TGTGCCAGCAGCTCAGGGGGCAATCAGCCCCAGCATTTT. Its protein product is CASSSGGNQPQHF.

The CDR3 is CATSDSTGTGMNTEAFF. In DNA form, the CDR3 reads TGTGCCACCAGTGATTCAACAGGGACGGGGATGAACACTGAAGCTTTCTTT. The chain combines TRBV24-1 with TRBJ1-1; a possible D gene is TRBD1 (6 bases). The CDR3 consists of 17 residues. Deletions cut 2 bases from V and 0 bases from J, with 15 bases between. Per germline, CDR1 KGHDR and CDR2 SFDVKD.

This chain uses TRBV6-1 with TRBJ1-4; no definite D call. Germline-derived CDR1 and CDR2 are MNHNS and SASEGT. Trimming removed 2 bases at V and 6 bases at J, with 10 bases between. The CDR3 is 14 residues long. The CDR3 region has the DNA TGTGCCAGCAGTGAATCCGGCGGGGATGAAAAACTGTTTTTT. Protein: CASSESGGDEKLFF.

This chain links TRBV7-2 with TRBJ2-7; TRBD2 agrees at 10 bases. The CDR3 consists of 17 residues. Germline CDR1 and CDR2: SGHTA and FQGNSA. V shed 0 bases and J 2 bases; nucleotides not matched to a gene: 7. The CDR3 bases are TGTGCCAGCAGCTTAGCGTACGGTAGCGGGGGGCCCTACGAGCAGTACTTC. It yields the protein CASSLAYGSGGPYEQYF.

The chain uses TRBV29-1 and TRBJ1-3; D remains unclear. CDR1 is SQVTM and CDR2 is ANQGSEA in the germline V gene. Trimming took 3 bases from V and 2 from J, leaving 8 bases between them. This CDR3 contains 13 residues. The CDR3 nucleotides read TGCAGCGTTGAGAACAGACCTGGAAACACCATATATTTT. Amino acids: CSVENRPGNTIYF.

The V gene is TRBV6-2 or TRBV6-3, the J gene TRBJ2-4, with 9 bases identical to TRBD1. The V segment lost 6 bases and the J segment 7 bases; nucleotides outside the gene matches: 10. CDR1 is MNHEY and CDR2 is SVGEGT in the germline V gene. The CDR3 has 15 amino acids. Written as DNA, the CDR3 is TGTGCCAGCAGCGCCGGGACAGGGTTTGGGAACATTCAGTACTTC. Translated: CASSAGTGFGNIQYF.

The rearrangement links TRBV24-1 to TRBJ2-3; no reliable D call. With 10 bases removed from V and 1 base from J, the gap between germline ends came to 11 bases. There are 13 residues in the CDR3. The germline CDR1 and CDR2 sequences are KGHDR and SFDVKD. CDR3 DNA sequence: TGTGCCACTTCTTTCGGTGGCACAGATACGCAGTATTTT. This encodes CATSFGGTDTQYF.

V and J are TRBV10-2 and TRBJ1-2, with D perhaps matching TRBD1 (6 bases). The CDR3 has 13 residues. Germline V gives CDR1 WSHSY, CDR2 SAAADI. V was clipped by 5 bases and J by 2 bases, with 9 bases between them. CDR3 protein: CASSPGANYGYTF. In nucleotides, the CDR3 is TGCGCCAGCAGTCCAGGGGCAAACTATGGCTACACCTTC.